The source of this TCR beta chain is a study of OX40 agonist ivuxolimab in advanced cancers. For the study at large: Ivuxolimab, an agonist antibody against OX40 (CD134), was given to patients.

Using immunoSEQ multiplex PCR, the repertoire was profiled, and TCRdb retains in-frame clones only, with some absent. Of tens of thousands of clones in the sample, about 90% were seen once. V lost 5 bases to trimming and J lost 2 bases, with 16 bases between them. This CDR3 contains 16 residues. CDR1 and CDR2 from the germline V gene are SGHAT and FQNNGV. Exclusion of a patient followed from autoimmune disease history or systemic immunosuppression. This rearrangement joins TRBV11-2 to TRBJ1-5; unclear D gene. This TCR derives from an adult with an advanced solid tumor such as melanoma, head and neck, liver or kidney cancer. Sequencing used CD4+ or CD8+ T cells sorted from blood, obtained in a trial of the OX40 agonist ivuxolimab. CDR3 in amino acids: CASSQGRGSGNQPQHF. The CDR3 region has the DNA TGTGCCAGCAGCCAAGGCCGGGGTAGCGGCAATCAGCCCCAGCATTTT.